This TCR beta chain was profiled in a study of T cell responses to AZD1222 COVID-19 vaccine. As for this clone: Its antigen is currently unknown.

Regarding the study as a whole: Possibly, clonal diversity was underestimated; donors were largely white British and included more females.

Germline CDR1 LGHDT, CDR2 YNNKEL (reference sequence). This CDR3 region has 13 residues. With 2 bases removed from V and 6 bases from J, the gap between germline ends came to 11 bases. Sequencing used immunoSEQ multiplex PCR; TCRdb keeps in-frame clones, though not all of them. Of 110,000 to 150,000 clones listed, 85% to 95% are singletons. The starting material was peripheral blood, obtained on day 0 of MenACWY control vaccination. The receptor was derived from an adult in good health. The J gene is TRBJ2-7, the V gene TRBV3-1 (or the pseudogene TRBV3-2); D remains ambiguous. The CDR3 DNA reads as TGTGCCAGCAGCCAAATGTTGCGGCTCGAGCAGTACTTC. Protein: CASSQMLRLEQYF.